Presented here are 22 T cell receptor beta chains from one specimen sequenced in a study of T cell changes during pregnancy in multiple sclerosis. The table came from immunoSEQ multiplex PCR; TCRdb's copy has only in-frame clones and leaves some out. This table holds roughly 47,000 clones, roughly nine tenths found once. The sequencing here drew on CD4+ T cells from peripheral blood mononuclear cells, taken after pregnancy. These receptors were obtained from a female donor with multiple sclerosis, enrolled in a pregnancy study.

This clone was seen a handful of times. The V gene is TRBV7-2, the J gene TRBJ2-3; TRBD2 might be the D (6 bases). The CDR3 is 15 amino acids. Trimming stripped 4 bases from V and 6 bases from J, with 17 bases between. The germline V gene has CDR1 SGHTA and CDR2 FQGNSA. CDR3 DNA: TGTGCCAGCAGCTCCCCCTGGGACTCTCCGGATACGCAGTATTTT. This gives the protein CASSSPWDSPDTQYF.

This chain's CDR3 is CASSLGQEQFF. In DNA, the CDR3 is TGTGCCAGCAGCTTAGGGCAAGAGCAGTTCTTC. The chain uses TRBV7-2 and TRBJ2-1; no definite D call. The CDR3 consists of 11 residues. V lost 1 base, J lost 10 bases, and 5 bases lay in between. The germline gives CDR1 SGHTA, CDR2 FQGNSA.

V and J are TRBV19 and TRBJ2-5; 8 nucleotides match TRBD1. Germline V lookup: CDR1 LNHDA, CDR2 SQIVND (reference sequence). The CDR3 contains 14 residues. The trim removed 4 bases at V and 3 bases at J, leaving 4 bases unmatched. The chain's CDR3 is CASSKGQGEETQYF. The CDR3 DNA reads as TGTGCCAGTAGTAAAGGACAGGGCGAAGAGACCCAGTACTTC.

The J gene is TRBJ2-2, the V gene TRBV19; the match to TRBD2 covers 14 bases. The length of the CDR3 is 18 residues. With 5 bases clipped from V and 4 bases from J, the junction kept 9 bases outside the gene matches. Germline V gene lookup returns CDR1 LNHDA and CDR2 SQIVND (reference sequence). The CDR3 DNA is TGTGCCAGTAGTCTTCCGGGACTAGCGGGAGTTGGCACCGGGGAGCTGTTTTTT. This gives the protein CASSLPGLAGVGTGELFF.

This clone was detected once. The chain is built from TRBV5-5 and TRBJ2-7; TRBD1 agrees at 7 bases. The CDR3 sequence is 15 residues long. V was clipped by 0 bases and J by 2 bases; unmatched bases: 5. CDR1 SGHKS and CDR2 YYEKEE come from the germline V gene (reference sequence). Here the CDR3 DNA reads TGTGCCAGCAGCTTGGCGGCAGGGGGTGCCTACGAGCAGTACTTC. Amino acid sequence: CASSLAAGGAYEQYF.

The chain combines TRBV5-1 with TRBJ2-5; 9 nucleotides agree with TRBD1. The CDR3 sequence is 17 residues long. The V and J ends lost 4 bases and 4 bases, in that order; junction bases with no gene match: 14. The V gene's germline CDR1 is SGHRS and CDR2 YFSETQ. The CDR3 region is CASSQRNRGLNLETQYF. The CDR3 nucleotides are TGCGCCAGCAGCCAACGTAACAGGGGGCTAAATTTAGAGACCCAGTACTTC.

The chain recombines TRBV7-2 with TRBJ2-7; no definite D call. Germline values: CDR1 SGHTA, CDR2 FQGNSA. There are 12 residues in the CDR3. V was cut by 6 bases and J by 5 bases, with 11 bases left in between. In DNA, the CDR3 is TGTGCCAGCAGTCCTATTAACGACGAGCAGTACTTC. This sequence encodes CASSPINDEQYF.

The rearrangement joins TRBV27 to TRBJ2-3, with 7 bases that match TRBD1. This CDR3 has 12 amino acids. Germline V gene lookup returns CDR1 MNHEY and CDR2 SMNVEV (reference sequence). The V segment lost 6 bases and the J segment 11 bases; nucleotides outside the gene matches: 8. Written as DNA, the CDR3 is TGTGCCAGCAGCTTAGCACAGGGGCGGCAGTATTTT. This sequence encodes CASSLAQGRQYF.

The rearrangement links TRBV30 to TRBJ1-6; possibly TRBD1 for D (5 bases). With 4 bases removed from V and 7 bases from J, the gap between germline ends came to 14 bases. Germline-derived CDR1 and CDR2 are GTSNPN and SVGIG (reference sequence). The CDR3 has 14 amino acids. The CDR3 here is CAWTRVRNNSPLHF. In DNA, the CDR3 is TGTGCCTGGACCAGGGTTCGGAACAATTCACCCCTCCACTTT.

A single count supports this clone. The V gene is TRBV6-1, the J gene TRBJ2-3; D is possibly TRBD2 (6 bases). Trimming took 7 bases from V and 1 from J, leaving 15 bases between them. Germline CDR1 and CDR2: MNHNS and SASEGT. The CDR3 is 15 residues long. Here the CDR3 reads CASTPRRGGTDTQYF. The CDR3 coding sequence is TGTGCCAGCACCCCCCGGCGCGGGGGCACAGATACGCAGTATTTT.

The CDR3 spells CASSGDQGNTEAFF. In DNA, the CDR3 is TGTGCCAGCAGCGGTGATCAGGGTAACACTGAAGCTTTCTTT. The chain joins TRBV6-1 to TRBJ1-1, with D tentatively TRBD1 (5 bases). With 6 bases removed from V and 2 bases from J, the gap between germline ends came to 13 bases. CDR1 is MNHNS and CDR2 is SASEGT in the germline V gene. There are 14 residues in the CDR3.

The chain uses TRBV28 and TRBJ2-7, with a weak D call TRBD1 (6 bases). Germline V gives CDR1 MDHEN, CDR2 SYDVKM. Trimming took off 8 bases at V and 0 bases at J, with 14 bases between the two ends. The CDR3 totals 14 residues. The CDR3 DNA sequence: TGTGCCAGCCGTGGGGGCCCTACCTCCTACGAGCAGTACTTC. This gives the protein CASRGGPTSYEQYF.

The CDR3 bases are TGTGCCAGCAGCACAACTAGCGGGAGGGCGAATGAGCAGTTCTTC. Its translation: CASSTTSGRANEQFF. The chain employs TRBV7-9 and TRBJ2-1; 13 bases agree with TRBD2. The CDR3 sequence is 15 residues long. With V trimmed by 5 bases and J by 7 bases, 5 bases remained unmatched. Germline V gene sequence: CDR1 SEHNR, CDR2 FQNEAQ (reference sequence).

V gene TRBV30 combines with J gene TRBJ2-5, with D possibly being TRBD2 (5 bases). V shed 1 base and J shed 7 bases, with 19 bases lying between them. The CDR3 is 15 amino acids. Germline CDR1 is GTSNPN and CDR2 is SVGIG (reference sequence). This CDR3 is CAWSGPAGAYGTQYF. The DNA of the CDR3 is TGTGCCTGGAGTGGACCTGCGGGTGCTTACGGGACCCAGTACTTC.

This clone was found once. The J gene is TRBJ1-2, the V gene TRBV28; TRBD1 aligns across 8 bases. The CDR3 is 13 amino acids. V lost 7 bases, J lost 2 bases, and 3 bases stayed unmatched. Germline V gives CDR1 MDHEN, CDR2 SYDVKM. In DNA, the CDR3 is TGTGCCAGCAAGACAGGGGACAACTATGGCTACACCTTC. Translation gives CASKTGDNYGYTF.

The chain combines TRBV5-4 with TRBJ1-5; TRBD1 matches 8 bases. Germline CDR1 is SGHNT and CDR2 is YYREEE (reference sequence). The CDR3 runs to 17 residues. V dropped 3 bases and J dropped 0; count of bases not matched to a gene: 8. CDR3 region: CASSSLDRGISNQPQHF. The CDR3 region has the DNA TGTGCCAGCAGCTCCTTAGACAGGGGAATTAGCAATCAGCCCCAGCATTTT.

The chain has TRBV6-1 and TRBJ2-1, with 8 positions matching TRBD2. The CDR3 runs to 14 residues. V lost 3 bases to trimming and J lost 4 bases; unmatched junction nucleotides: 2. The germline CDR1 and CDR2 sequences are MNHNS and SASEGT. The CDR3 sequence is CASSEVAGYNEQFF. The CDR3 region has the DNA TGTGCCAGCAGTGAGGTAGCGGGATACAATGAGCAGTTCTTC.

This chain joins TRBV27 and TRBJ2-2; 9 bases map to TRBD2. Germline-derived CDR1 and CDR2 are MNHEY and SMNVEV (reference sequence). The CDR3 totals 16 residues. Trimming at V came to 4 bases and at J to 1 base, leaving 4 bases not matched to a gene. The CDR3 region has the DNA TGTGCCAGCAGTTCGCTACTAGCGGGGAACACCGGGGAGCTGTTTTTT. Translation: CASSSLLAGNTGELFF.

This clone has a single count. The chain carries TRBV7-2 and TRBJ2-3; 11 bases match TRBD2. Looked up from germline, CDR1 is SGHTA and CDR2 is FQGNSA. The CDR3 has 17 residues. V was clipped by 1 base and J by 4 bases; unmatched bases: 7. CDR3 sequence: CASSLGLAGGGPDTQYF. DNA for the CDR3: TGTGCCAGCAGCTTAGGCCTAGCGGGAGGTGGGCCAGATACGCAGTATTTT.

J is TRBJ1-6 and V is TRBV5-1; 11 positions agree with TRBD1. J was trimmed by 5 bases and V by 3 bases; bases with no gene match: 4. The V gene's germline CDR1 is SGHRS and CDR2 YFSETQ. There are 16 residues in the CDR3. The CDR3 loop is CASSYQDRGHNSPLHF. CDR3 DNA: TGCGCCAGCAGCTACCAGGACAGGGGGCATAATTCACCCCTCCACTTT. Looking up the rest from reference TRBV5-1 and TRBJ1-6 gives the full variable domain: KAGVTQTPRYLIKTRGQQVTLSCSPISGHRSVSWYQQTPGQGLQFLFEYFSETQRNKGNFPGRFSGRQFSNSRSEMNVSTLELGDSALYLCASSYQDRGHNSPLHFGNGTRLTVT.

The chain joins TRBV10-3 to TRBJ1-3; TRBD1 aligns across 8 bases. Looked up from germline, CDR1 is ENHRY and CDR2 is SYGVKD. This CDR3 is built from 15 residues. J lost 3 bases, V lost 5 bases, and 6 bases had no gene match. In DNA, the CDR3 is TGTGCCATCAGTAACCAGGGGGCGGGTGGAAACACCATATATTTT. Protein product: CAISNQGAGGNTIYF.

The V call is TRBV4-1, the J call TRBJ2-6; the match to TRBD1 covers 10 bases. The V gene's germline CDR1 is MGHRA and CDR2 YSYEKL. The CDR3 is 19 residues long. After removal of 4 bases from V and 0 bases from J, the junction contained 9 bases not matched to a gene. The CDR3: CASSLRWGQGLSGANVLTF. In nucleotides, the CDR3 is TGCGCCAGCAGCCTACGTTGGGGACAGGGGCTCTCTGGGGCCAACGTCCTGACTTTC.